These 32 T cell receptor beta chains were sequenced from one sample in a study of blood T cell repertoires in COVID-19. Using immunoSEQ multiplex PCR, the repertoire was profiled, and TCRdb retains in-frame clones only, with some absent. The sample records about 140,000 clones, 70% to 90% being singletons. The sample comprised peripheral blood. The receptors were sampled from an elderly woman with acute or convalescent COVID-19.

The chain employs TRBV30 and TRBJ2-1; 10 bases are a match to TRBD2. Germline V lookup: CDR1 GTSNPN, CDR2 SVGIG (reference sequence). V gave up 8 bases and J gave up 4 bases; unmatched junction bases: 11. The CDR3 has 15 residues. CDR3 protein: CALGRASGRYNEQFF. DNA of the CDR3: TGTGCCCTTGGACGGGCTAGCGGGAGATACAATGAGCAGTTCTTC.

V usage is TRBV6-5 and J usage is TRBJ2-1; a weak D match, TRBD1 (5 bases). CDR1 and CDR2 (germline): MNHEY, SVGAGI. This CDR3 is built from 12 residues. V was pared by 6 bases and J by 6 bases, with 9 bases between. The CDR3 coding sequence is TGTGCCAGCAGCAGGGTAGGCAATGAGCAGTTCTTC. It encodes CASSRVGNEQFF.

The chain couples TRBV21-1 to TRBJ1-5; the table's TRBD1 call for D was not verified on the DNA. TRBV21-1 is tagged as a pseudogene. This CDR3 region has 17 residues. The CDR3 bases are TGTGCCAGCAGCCCGAGGGACAGGGGGCGATCCAATCAGCCCCAGCATTTT. It is translated as CASSPRDRGRSNQPQHF.

Notes on this clone: The sample has other DNA sequences that encode this CDR3 too. The chain joins TRBV11-2 to TRBJ1-5; the D is unclear. V was clipped by 2 bases and J by 4 bases, with 6 bases between them. Germline V gene lookup returns CDR1 SGHAT and CDR2 FQNNGV. This CDR3 has 13 amino acids. The CDR3 spells CASSLYRNQPQHF. Written as DNA, the CDR3 is TGTGCCAGCAGCTTATACAGAAATCAGCCCCAGCATTTT.

The chain joins TRBV5-4 to TRBJ1-2; tentatively, D is TRBD1 (6 bases). Germline V gene sequence: CDR1 SGHNT, CDR2 YYREEE (reference sequence). The CDR3 contains 15 residues. The V gene lost 0 bases and the J gene lost 6 bases, with 15 bases spanning the gap. CDR3 nucleotides: TGTGCCAGCAGCTTGGGGGGGACACCCCACCATGGCTACACCTTC. The encoded protein is CASSLGGTPHHGYTF.

This clone appeared a few times. The genes are TRBV7-2 and TRBJ1-2, with TRBD1 as a possible D gene (6 bases). The ends were cut back, 4 bases at V and 5 bases at J, with 17 bases in the middle. The CDR3 runs 15 residues. Per germline, CDR1 SGHTA and CDR2 FQGNSA. The CDR3 bases are TGTGCCAGCAGCTCCCGGGACATTCAGCCATATGGCTACACCTTC. It is translated as CASSSRDIQPYGYTF. Full variable domain (rest looked up from reference TRBV7-2 and TRBJ1-2): GAGVSQSPSNKVTEKGKDVELRCDPISGHTALYWYRQSLGQGLEFLIYFQGNSAPDKSGLPSDRFSAERTGGSVSTLTIQRTQQEDSAVYLCASSSRDIQPYGYTFGSGTRLTVV.

The chain combines TRBV5-1 with TRBJ2-7; 12 bases map to TRBD2. There are 15 residues in the CDR3. J gave up 6 bases and V 3 bases, and 7 bases lay outside the gene matches. The germline V gene encodes CDR1 SGHRS and CDR2 YFSETQ. The CDR3 sequence: CASSWPLAGGGEQYF. The CDR3 bases are TGCGCCAGCAGCTGGCCCCTAGCGGGGGGGGGCGAGCAGTACTTC.

The CDR3 DNA is TGTGCCAGCTCACCGTCGACAGACAACTCACCCCTCCACTTT. Translated: CASSPSTDNSPLHF. The chain has TRBV18 and TRBJ1-6; TRBD1 might be the D (5 bases). V lost 3 bases and J lost 10, with 13 bases in between. Looked up from germline, CDR1 is KGHSH and CDR2 is LQKENI. This CDR3 comprises 14 residues.

The genes are TRBV29-1 and TRBJ1-1; D is perhaps TRBD1 (5 bases). The CDR3 length is 13 residues. Trimming cost V 8 bases and J 1 base, with 14 bases left between them. Germline CDR1 is SQVTM and CDR2 is ANQGSEA. CDR3 DNA: TGCAGCCCTAGCGGGACTCCGAACACTGAAGCTTTCTTT. Its protein product is CSPSGTPNTEAFF.

This clone has just one count. This chain connects TRBV7-6 to TRBJ2-1; TRBD2 agrees at 7 bases. The CDR3 contains 15 residues. The germline gives CDR1 SGHVS, CDR2 FNYEAQ. After removal of 2 bases from V and 4 bases from J, the junction contained 5 bases not matched to a gene. Here the CDR3 DNA reads TGTGCCAGCAGCTTACTGGGGGGGGAATACAATGAGCAGTTCTTC. Its protein is CASSLLGGEYNEQFF.

The rearrangement joins TRBV4-1 to TRBJ1-2; 8 bases are a match to TRBD1. This CDR3 comprises 18 residues. In germline, CDR1 is MGHRA, CDR2 YSYEKL. J gave up 1 base and V 0 bases, and 10 bases lay outside the gene matches. This CDR3 reads CASSQDRFGTGVNYGYTF. CDR3 bases: TGCGCCAGCAGCCAAGATAGGTTCGGGACAGGAGTTAACTATGGCTACACCTTC.

The chain joins TRBV11-3 to TRBJ2-1; 7 positions match TRBD2. The V gene's germline CDR1 is SGHNT and CDR2 YENEEA. This CDR3 is built from 16 residues. The J segment lost 0 bases and the V segment lost 1 base, leaving 3 bases of the junction unmatched. CDR3 coding DNA: TGTGCCAGCAGCTTAGGTCGGGGGGTCTCCTACAATGAGCAGTTCTTC. As protein: CASSLGRGVSYNEQFF.

This clone was detected only once. V is TRBV6-6 and J is TRBJ1-5; perhaps TRBD1 as D (5 bases). Germline V gene sequence: CDR1 MNHNY, CDR2 SVGAGI (reference sequence). V was clipped by 8 bases and J by 2 bases, with 13 bases between them. CDR3 length: 14 residues. The DNA of the CDR3 is TGTGCCAGCCGATCTATAGGGGGCAATCAGCCCCAGCATTTT. Residues: CASRSIGGNQPQHF.

This chain uses TRBV15 with TRBJ2-5, with a possible D match to TRBD2 (5 bases). V lost 3 bases, J lost 0 bases, and 11 bases lay in between. The CDR3 spans 15 residues. Germline-derived CDR1 and CDR2 are LNHNV and YYDKDF (reference sequence). The CDR3 spells CATSRGEGYQETQYF. The CDR3, as DNA: TGTGCCACCAGCAGGGGTGAGGGTTACCAAGAGACCCAGTACTTC.

The chain employs TRBV5-4 and TRBJ2-3; 15 bases agree with TRBD2. V shed 4 bases and J 9 bases; nucleotides not matched to a gene: 12. The CDR3 spans 17 residues. Germline assignment: CDR1 SGHNT and CDR2 YYREEE (reference sequence). For the CDR3, the DNA is TGTGCCAGCAGCCCGGGACTAGCGGGGGGATCGGGGGGCACGCAGTATTTT. Translated: CASSPGLAGGSGGTQYF. The full variable domain, its missing parts supplied by reference TRBV5-4 and TRBJ2-3, is ETGVTQSPTHLIKTRGQQVTLRCSSQSGHNTVSWYQQALGQGPQFIFQYYREEENGRGNFPPRFSGLQFPNYSSELNVNALELDDSALYLCASSPGLAGGSGGTQYFGPGTRLTVL.

The chain recombines TRBV7-2 with TRBJ1-4; maybe TRBD1 (5 bases). This CDR3 spans 16 amino acids. Trimming took 0 bases from V and 4 from J, leaving 12 bases between them. From germline, CDR1 is SGHTA and CDR2 FQGNSA. Here the CDR3 DNA reads TGTGCCAGCAGCTTAGCAGGGGCGTTGGGTAATGAAAAACTGTTTTTT. It specifies CASSLAGALGNEKLFF.

The rearrangement uses TRBV5-1 and TRBJ2-3, with 7 bases identical to TRBD2. The CDR3 is 16 amino acids. J gave up 3 bases and V 1 base, and 8 bases lay outside the gene matches. Looked up from germline, CDR1 is SGHRS and CDR2 is YFSETQ. This CDR3 is CASSLTAGEATDTQYF. CDR3 bases: TGCGCCAGCAGCTTGACGGCGGGGGAGGCTACAGATACGCAGTATTTT.

The chain recombines TRBV11-2 with TRBJ1-1; a possible D gene is TRBD1 (6 bases). Germline lookup yields CDR1 SGHAT and CDR2 FQNNGV. With 5 bases removed from V and 4 bases from J, the gap between germline ends came to 11 bases. The CDR3 consists of 13 residues. DNA for the CDR3: TGTGCCAGCAGCCCTAAAGGGGGCACTGAAGCTTTCTTT. Translation gives CASSPKGGTEAFF.

V usage is TRBV19 and J usage is TRBJ2-6; 8 nucleotides agree with TRBD1. V trimming: 3 bases; J trimming: 4 bases; junction bases outside the gene matches: 8. The germline CDR1 and CDR2 sequences are LNHDA and SQIVND (reference sequence). CDR3 size: 17 residues. The CDR3 loop is CASSIGQGASGANVLTF. The CDR3 bases are TGTGCCAGTAGTATTGGGCAGGGGGCGTCCGGGGCCAACGTCCTGACTTTC.

The V gene is TRBV27, the J gene TRBJ1-2; D is unclear. The length of the CDR3 is 13 residues. Germline CDR1 reads MNHEY; CDR2 reads SMNVEV (reference sequence). Trimming removed 7 bases from V and 0 bases from J, with 9 bases in between. The CDR3, as DNA: TGTGCCAGCACGACTGGAACTAACTATGGCTACACCTTC. Its translation: CASTTGTNYGYTF.

The rearrangement uses TRBV4-2 and TRBJ2-7, with 10 bases matching TRBD2. The CDR3 length is 14 residues. Germline-derived CDR1 and CDR2 are LGHNA and YNFKEQ. Germline trimming cut 2 bases from V and 7 bases from J; bases unmatched to any gene: 5. The DNA for the CDR3 is TGTGCCAGCAGCCAAACTAGCGGGGTAGATGAGCAGTACTTC. This translates into CASSQTSGVDEQYF.

The chain uses TRBV12-3 or TRBV12-4 and TRBJ2-7; D is perhaps TRBD1 (5 bases). The CDR3 spans 13 residues. The ends were cut back, 3 bases at V and 5 bases at J, with 11 bases in the middle. The CDR3 sequence is CASSFLGANEQYF. DNA for the CDR3: TGTGCCAGCAGTTTCCTAGGGGCCAACGAGCAGTACTTC.

The chain is built from TRBV3-1 (or the pseudogene TRBV3-2) and TRBJ1-1; 10 bases are a match to TRBD1. The V segment lost 6 bases and the J segment 3 bases; nucleotides outside the gene matches: 1. The V gene's germline CDR1 is LGHDT and CDR2 YNNKEL (reference sequence). The CDR3 covers 13 residues. Here the CDR3 DNA reads TGTGCCAGCAGGGGACAGGGGTACACTGAAGCTTTCTTT. It codes for CASRGQGYTEAFF.

This clone was detected a few times. The chain carries TRBV3-1 (or the pseudogene TRBV3-2) and TRBJ1-2, with TRBD1 matching 7 bases. This CDR3 is 16 amino acids long. The junction had 15 bases not matched to a gene; V was cut back by 4 bases and J by 7 bases. Per the germline V gene, CDR1 is LGHDT and CDR2 is YNNKEL (reference sequence). The CDR3 DNA reads TGTGCCAGCAGCCTACCCGGACCCCAGGGGGAGGTTGGCTACACCTTC. Translated: CASSLPGPQGEVGYTF.

This clone has a single count. The chain is built from TRBV27 and TRBJ1-5; 9 positions agree with TRBD1. V lost 6 bases to trimming and J lost 5 bases; unmatched junction nucleotides: 14. In germline, CDR1 is MNHEY, CDR2 SMNVEV (reference sequence). The CDR3 is 17 residues long. CDR3 DNA: TGTGCCAGCAGCCAGCGTAGAGGGGGACAGGGCTATCAGCCCCAGCATTTT. This sequence encodes CASSQRRGGQGYQPQHF.

This clone is a singleton in its sample. This sequence joins TRBV9 and TRBJ2-2; TRBD1 matches at 9 bases. The CDR3 has 14 amino acids. Trimming at V came to 3 bases and at J to 8 bases, leaving 5 bases not matched to a gene. The germline V gene has CDR1 SGDLS and CDR2 YYNGEE. CDR3 region: CASSAHRGRGELFF. The DNA for the CDR3 is TGTGCCAGCAGCGCCCACAGGGGGCGAGGGGAGCTGTTTTTT. Filled out from reference TRBV9 and TRBJ2-2, the complete variable domain reads DSGVTQTPKHLITATGQRVTLRCSPRSGDLSVYWYQQSLDQGLQFLIQYYNGEERAKGNILERFSAQQFPDLHSELNLSSLELGDSALYFCASSAHRGRGELFFGEGSRLTVL.

V usage is TRBV4-2 and J usage is TRBJ2-3; tentative D call: TRBD2 (6 bases). Trimming took 4 bases from V and 0 from J, leaving 20 bases between them. CDR1 is LGHNA, CDR2 YNFKEQ, per germline. This CDR3 has 18 residues. CDR3 in DNA: TGTGCCAGCAGCCGCTCCCCCTCGGGGGTGTCTAGCACAGATACGCAGTATTTT. This sequence encodes CASSRSPSGVSSTDTQYF.

The chain uses TRBV19 and TRBJ1-2, with D possibly TRBD1 on 6 matching bases. Trimming cost V 0 bases and J 2 bases, with 10 bases left between them. The CDR3 runs 15 residues. Germline loops: CDR1 LNHDA, CDR2 SQIVND (reference sequence). The CDR3 nucleotides read TGTGCCAGTAGTATAGAGGGACAATTAAACTATGGCTACACCTTC. This gives the protein CASSIEGQLNYGYTF.

The J gene is TRBJ1-2, the V gene TRBV4-1, with D maybe TRBD1 (6 bases). This CDR3 region has 15 residues. Between the trimmed V and J ends, which lost 1 base and 4 bases, there was a span of 13 bases. Germline CDR1 is MGHRA and CDR2 is YSYEKL. The CDR3 DNA reads as TGCGCCAGCAGCCAAGGGAACAGGGACACCTATGGCTACACCTTC. Protein sequence: CASSQGNRDTYGYTF.

The V and J genes are TRBV5-1 and TRBJ1-4; D is perhaps TRBD1 (5 bases). V lost 0 bases, J lost 5 bases, and 14 bases lay in between. The CDR3 has 16 amino acids. From germline, CDR1 is SGHRS and CDR2 YFSETQ. The CDR3 spells CASSLAPQGGNEKLFF. In nucleotides, the CDR3 is TGCGCCAGCAGCTTGGCCCCCCAGGGAGGGAATGAAAAACTGTTTTTT.

The chain is built from TRBV20-1 and TRBJ2-1; 12 nucleotides agree with TRBD2. Losses at the gene ends were 3 bases for V and 4 bases for J; bases not matched to a gene: 7. Per germline, CDR1 DFQATT and CDR2 SNEGSKA (reference sequence). The CDR3 is 16 residues long. The CDR3 loop reads CSASYRTSGAYNEQFF. CDR3 DNA sequence: TGCAGTGCTAGTTACAGGACTAGCGGGGCTTACAATGAGCAGTTCTTC.

This clone was picked up a small number of times. This sequence joins TRBV6-1 and TRBJ1-2; no reliable D call. The CDR3 contains 12 residues. The germline CDR1 and CDR2 sequences are MNHNS and SASEGT. V gave up 1 base and J gave up 10 bases, with 10 bases separating them. DNA of the CDR3: TGTGCCAGCAGTGAAGGGGCCGCAATCTACACCTTC. It is translated as CASSEGAAIYTF.